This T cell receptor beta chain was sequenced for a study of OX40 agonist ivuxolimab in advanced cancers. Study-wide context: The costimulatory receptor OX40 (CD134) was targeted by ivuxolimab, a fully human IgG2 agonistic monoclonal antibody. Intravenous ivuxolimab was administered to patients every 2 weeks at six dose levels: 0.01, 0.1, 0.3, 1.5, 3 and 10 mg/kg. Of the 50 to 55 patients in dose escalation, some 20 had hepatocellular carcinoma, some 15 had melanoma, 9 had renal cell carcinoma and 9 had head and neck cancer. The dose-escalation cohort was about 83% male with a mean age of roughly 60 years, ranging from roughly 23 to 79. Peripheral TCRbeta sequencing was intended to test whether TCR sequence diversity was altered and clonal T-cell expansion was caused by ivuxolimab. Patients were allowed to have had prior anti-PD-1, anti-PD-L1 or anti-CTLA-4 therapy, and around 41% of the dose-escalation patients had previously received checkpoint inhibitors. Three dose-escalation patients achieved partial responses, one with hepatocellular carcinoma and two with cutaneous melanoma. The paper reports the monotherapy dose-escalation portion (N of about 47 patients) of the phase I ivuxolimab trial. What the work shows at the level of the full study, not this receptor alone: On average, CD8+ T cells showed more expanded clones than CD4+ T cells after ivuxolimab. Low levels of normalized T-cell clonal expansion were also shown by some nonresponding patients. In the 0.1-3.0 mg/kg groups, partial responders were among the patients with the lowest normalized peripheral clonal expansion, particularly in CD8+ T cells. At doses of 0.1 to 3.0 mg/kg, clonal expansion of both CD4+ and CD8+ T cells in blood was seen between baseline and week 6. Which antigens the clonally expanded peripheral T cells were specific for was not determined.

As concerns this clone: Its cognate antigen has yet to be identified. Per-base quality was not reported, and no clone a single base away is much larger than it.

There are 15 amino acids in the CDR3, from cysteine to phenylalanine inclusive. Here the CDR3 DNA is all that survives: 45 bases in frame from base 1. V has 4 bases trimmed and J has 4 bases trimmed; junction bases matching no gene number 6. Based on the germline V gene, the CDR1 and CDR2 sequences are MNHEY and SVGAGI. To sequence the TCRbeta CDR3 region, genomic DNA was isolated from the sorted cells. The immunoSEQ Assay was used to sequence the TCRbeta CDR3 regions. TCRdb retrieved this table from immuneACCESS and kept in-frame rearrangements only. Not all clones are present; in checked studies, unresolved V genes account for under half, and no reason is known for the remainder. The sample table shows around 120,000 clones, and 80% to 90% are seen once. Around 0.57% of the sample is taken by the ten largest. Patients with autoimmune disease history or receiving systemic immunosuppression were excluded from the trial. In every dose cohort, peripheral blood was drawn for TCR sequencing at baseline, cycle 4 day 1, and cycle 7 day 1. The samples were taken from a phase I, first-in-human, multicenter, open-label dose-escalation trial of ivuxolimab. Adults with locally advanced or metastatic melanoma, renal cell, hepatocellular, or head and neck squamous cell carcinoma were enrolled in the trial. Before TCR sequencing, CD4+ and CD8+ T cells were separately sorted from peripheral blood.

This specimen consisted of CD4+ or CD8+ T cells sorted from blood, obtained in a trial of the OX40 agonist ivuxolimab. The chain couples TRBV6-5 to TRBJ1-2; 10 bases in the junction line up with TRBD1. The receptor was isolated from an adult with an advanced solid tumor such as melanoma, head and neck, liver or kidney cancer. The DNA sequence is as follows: TGTGCCAGCAGTTCCCAGGACAGGGGGTTCTATGGCTACACCTTC. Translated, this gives CASSSQDRGFYGYTF.